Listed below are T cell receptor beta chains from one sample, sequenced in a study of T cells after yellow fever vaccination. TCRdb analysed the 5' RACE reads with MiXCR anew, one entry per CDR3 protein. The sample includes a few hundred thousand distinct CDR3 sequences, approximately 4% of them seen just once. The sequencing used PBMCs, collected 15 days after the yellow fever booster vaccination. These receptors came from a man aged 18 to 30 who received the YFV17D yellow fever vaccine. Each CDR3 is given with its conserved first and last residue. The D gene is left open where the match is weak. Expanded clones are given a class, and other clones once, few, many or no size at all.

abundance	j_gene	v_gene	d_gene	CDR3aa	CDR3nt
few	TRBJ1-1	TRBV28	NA	CASSWSGPTNTEAFF	TGTGCCAGCAGCTGGAGCGGGCCGACCAACACTGAAGCTTTCTTT
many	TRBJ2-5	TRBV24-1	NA	CATSDFGSGATQYF	TGTGCCACCAGTGATTTCGGATCAGGGGCGACCCAGTACTTC
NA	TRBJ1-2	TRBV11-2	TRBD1	CASSLGTGGFNYGYTF	TGTGCCAGCAGCTTAGGGACAGGGGGCTTCAACTATGGCTACACCTTC
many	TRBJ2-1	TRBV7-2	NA	CASSLKGQGPSLWNEQFF	TGTGCCAGCAGCTTAAAGGGGCAGGGCCCTAGTCTTTGGAATGAGCAGTTCTTC
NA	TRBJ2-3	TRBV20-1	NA	CSARVGPDTDTQYF	TGCAGTGCTAGAGTGGGGCCAGACACAGATACGCAGTATTTT
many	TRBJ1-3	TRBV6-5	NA	CASSPEGTSGNTIYF	TGTGCCAGCAGCCCCGAAGGGACGAGTGGAAACACCATATATTTT
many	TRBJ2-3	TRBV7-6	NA	CASSSVGVDTQYF	TGTGCCAGCAGCTCTGTTGGGGTGGATACGCAGTATTTT
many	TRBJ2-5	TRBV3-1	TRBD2	CASTPGLAWKTQYF	TGTGCCAGCACCCCGGGACTAGCGTGGAAGACCCAGTACTTC
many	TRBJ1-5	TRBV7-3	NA	CASSLDLGQPQHF	TGTGCCAGCAGCTTAGATTTGGGTCAGCCCCAGCATTTT
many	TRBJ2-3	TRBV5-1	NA	CASSLAGATDTQYF	TGCGCCAGCAGCTTGGCGGGGGCGACAGATACGCAGTATTTT
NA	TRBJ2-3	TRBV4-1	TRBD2	CASSQAGSAGGPFTDTQYF	TGCGCCAGCAGCCAAGCGGGCTCGGCGGGGGGGCCTTTCACAGATACGCAGTATTTT
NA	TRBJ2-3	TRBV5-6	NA	CASSHQFGGATDTQYF	TGTGCCAGCAGCCACCAGTTTGGGGGGGCTACAGATACGCAGTATTTT
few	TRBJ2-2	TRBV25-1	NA	CASHRGGPYTGELFF	TGTGCCAGCCACCGTGGGGGGCCGTACACCGGGGAGCTGTTTTTT
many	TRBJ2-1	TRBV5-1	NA	CASIANNEQFF	TGCGCCAGCATTGCCAACAATGAGCAGTTCTTC
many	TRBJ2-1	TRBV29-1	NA	CSVSRDPLTGGQFF	TGCAGCGTGTCCCGGGACCCGCTCACTGGCGGGCAGTTCTTC
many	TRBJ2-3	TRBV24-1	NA	CATSDTPGGADTQYF	TGTGCCACCAGTGACACCCCTGGAGGGGCAGATACGCAGTATTTT
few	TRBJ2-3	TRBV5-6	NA	CASSFRATSTDTQYF	TGTGCCAGCAGCTTTAGGGCTACGAGCACAGATACGCAGTATTTT
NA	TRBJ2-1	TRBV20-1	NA	CSARDYRQGGFNEQFF	TGCAGTGCTAGAGATTATCGGCAGGGGGGCTTCAATGAGCAGTTCTTC
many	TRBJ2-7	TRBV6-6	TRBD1	CASSYSGPQGVYHEQYF	TGTGCCAGCAGTTACTCGGGGCCCCAGGGGGTTTACCACGAGCAGTACTTC
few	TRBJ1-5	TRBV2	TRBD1	CASRTWGQGDQPQHF	TGTGCCAGCAGGACCTGGGGGCAGGGGGACCAGCCCCAGCATTTT
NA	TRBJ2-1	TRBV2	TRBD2	CASTKRGTSYYNEQFF	TGTGCCAGCACCAAACGCGGGACTAGCTACTACAATGAGCAGTTCTTC
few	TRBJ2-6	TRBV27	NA	CASSLNFLGANVLTF	TGTGCCAGCAGTTTAAATTTTTTGGGGGCCAACGTCCTGACTTTC
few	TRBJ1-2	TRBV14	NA	CASSQETRGPYGYTF	TGTGCCAGCAGCCAAGAGACCAGGGGTCCCTATGGCTACACCTTC
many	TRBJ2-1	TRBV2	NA	CASSDRTASYNEQFF	TGTGCCAGCAGTGACCGGACTGCGTCCTACAATGAGCAGTTCTTC
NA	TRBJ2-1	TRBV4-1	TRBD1	CASSQEDRFNEQFF	TGCGCCAGCAGCCAGGAGGACAGGTTCAATGAGCAGTTCTTC
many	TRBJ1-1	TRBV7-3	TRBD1	CASSSDRDSEAFF	TGTGCCAGCAGCTCTGACCGGGACAGTGAAGCTTTCTTT
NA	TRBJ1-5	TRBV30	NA	CAWNREEGQPQHF	TGTGCCTGGAACAGAGAGGAGGGTCAGCCCCAGCATTTT
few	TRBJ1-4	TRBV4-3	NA	CASSQGGPMDEKLFF	TGCGCCAGCAGCCAAGGGGGGCCGATGGATGAAAAACTGTTTTTT
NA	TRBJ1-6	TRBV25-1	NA	CASSRGSSPLHF	TGTGCCAGCAGCAGGGGCAGTTCACCCCTCCACTTT
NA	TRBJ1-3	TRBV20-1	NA	CSAPRISSGNTIYF	TGCAGTGCTCCCAGGATTAGCTCTGGAAACACCATATATTTT
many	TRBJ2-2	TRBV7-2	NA	CASSLGPYGTGELFF	TGTGCCAGCAGCTTAGGGCCATACGGCACCGGGGAGCTGTTTTTT
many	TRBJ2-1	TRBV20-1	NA	CSAKTLYAPGTSNGNEQFF	TGCAGTGCTAAAACCTTATATGCACCCGGGACTTCAAACGGGAATGAGCAGTTCTTC
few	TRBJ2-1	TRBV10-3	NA	CAISESQENEQFF	TGTGCCATCAGTGAGTCCCAGGAAAATGAGCAGTTCTTC
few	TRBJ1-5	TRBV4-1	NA	CASSQESGDGPQHF	TGCGCCAGCAGCCAAGAATCGGGGGACGGGCCCCAGCATTTT
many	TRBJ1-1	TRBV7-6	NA	CASSLERLAEAFF	TGTGCCAGCAGCTTAGAGAGGCTCGCTGAAGCTTTCTTT
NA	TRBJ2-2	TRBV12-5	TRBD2	CASGFSQGGLAGSNTGELFF	TGTGCTAGTGGTTTCTCCCAGGGAGGGCTAGCGGGATCGAACACCGGGGAGCTGTTTTTT
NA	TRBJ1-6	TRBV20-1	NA	CSARNRYSPLHF	TGCAGTGCTAGAAACCGGTACTCACCCCTCCACTTT
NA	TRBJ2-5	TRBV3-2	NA	CASSHFASGAPPQETQYF	NA
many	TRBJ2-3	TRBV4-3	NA	CASSQSGGFYGTQYF	TGCGCCAGCAGCCAGTCAGGCGGGTTCTACGGTACGCAGTATTTT
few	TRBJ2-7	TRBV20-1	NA	CSASNIGAREQYF	TGCAGTGCCTCAAACATAGGGGCGCGCGAGCAGTACTTC
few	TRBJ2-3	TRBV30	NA	CAWSLAYTDTQYF	TGTGCCTGGAGTTTAGCATACACAGATACGCAGTATTTT
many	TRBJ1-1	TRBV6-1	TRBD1	CASRMRLTGAESEAFF	TGTGCCAGCAGGATGCGACTGACAGGGGCAGAGAGTGAAGCTTTCTTT
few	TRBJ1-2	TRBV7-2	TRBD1	CASSFGQGYDYGYTF	TGTGCCAGCAGCTTCGGACAGGGCTACGACTATGGCTACACCTTC
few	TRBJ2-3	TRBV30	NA	CAWSVEPVRESSISLTDTQYF	TGTGCCTGGAGTGTCGAGCCGGTCAGGGAATCCTCTATCAGCCTCACAGATACGCAGTATTTT
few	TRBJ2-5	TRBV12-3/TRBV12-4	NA	CASSPVGQETQYF	TGTGCCAGCAGCCCCGTAGGACAAGAGACCCAGTACTTC
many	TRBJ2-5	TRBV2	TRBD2	CASWTSGGASQETQYF	TGTGCCAGCTGGACTAGCGGGGGGGCGTCTCAAGAGACCCAGTACTTC
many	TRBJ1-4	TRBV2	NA	CASSLDLVEKLFF	TGTGCCAGCAGTCTCGACCTGGTAGAAAAACTGTTTTTT
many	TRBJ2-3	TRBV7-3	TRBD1	CASSSTGGETDTQYF	TGTGCCAGCAGCTCCACAGGGGGTGAGACAGATACGCAGTATTTT
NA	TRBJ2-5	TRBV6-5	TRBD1	CASSYSRTGQGARETQYF	TGTGCCAGCAGTTACTCGAGGACGGGACAGGGGGCGAGGGAGACCCAGTACTTC
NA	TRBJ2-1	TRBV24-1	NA	CATSDPDGSSYNEQFF	TGTGCCACCAGTGACCCGGACGGTAGCTCCTACAATGAGCAGTTCTTC
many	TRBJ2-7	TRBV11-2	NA	CASSPLGDTLLGEQYF	TGTGCCAGCAGCCCGCTAGGGGACACCCTCTTGGGGGAGCAGTACTTC
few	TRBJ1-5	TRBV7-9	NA	CASSQGKRPQHF	TGTGCCAGCAGCCAAGGAAAGCGGCCCCAGCATTTT
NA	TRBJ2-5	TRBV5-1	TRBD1	CASSRTGGYQETQYF	TGCGCCAGCAGCCGCACAGGGGGGTATCAAGAGACCCAGTACTTC
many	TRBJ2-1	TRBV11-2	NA	CASSFGDNYNEQFF	TGTGCCAGCAGCTTCGGGGACAACTACAATGAGCAGTTCTTC
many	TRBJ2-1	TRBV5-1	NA	CASSLAGRNEQFF	TGCGCCAGCAGCTTGGCGGGGCGCAATGAGCAGTTCTTC
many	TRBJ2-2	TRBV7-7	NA	CASSLECGVGRGTTSDTGELFF	TGTGCCAGCAGCTTAGAATGCGGGGTTGGCAGGGGGACAACGTCGGACACCGGGGAGCTGTTTTTT
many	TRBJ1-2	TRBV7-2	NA	CASSPDSEYGYTF	TGTGCCAGCAGCCCGGACAGCGAATATGGCTACACCTTC